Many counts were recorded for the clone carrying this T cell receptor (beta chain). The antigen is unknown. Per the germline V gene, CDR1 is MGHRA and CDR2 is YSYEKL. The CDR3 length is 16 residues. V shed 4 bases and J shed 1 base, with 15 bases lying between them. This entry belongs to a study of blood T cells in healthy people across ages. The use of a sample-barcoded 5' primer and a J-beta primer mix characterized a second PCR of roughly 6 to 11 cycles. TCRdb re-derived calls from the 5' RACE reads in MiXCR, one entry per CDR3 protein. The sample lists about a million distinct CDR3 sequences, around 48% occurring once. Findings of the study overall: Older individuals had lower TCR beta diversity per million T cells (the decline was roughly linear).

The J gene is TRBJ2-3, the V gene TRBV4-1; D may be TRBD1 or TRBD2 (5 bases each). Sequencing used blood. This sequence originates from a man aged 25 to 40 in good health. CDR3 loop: CASSPMKLGGTDTQYF. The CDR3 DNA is TGCGCCAGCAGCCCGATGAAACTAGGGGGCACAGATACGCAGTATTTT.